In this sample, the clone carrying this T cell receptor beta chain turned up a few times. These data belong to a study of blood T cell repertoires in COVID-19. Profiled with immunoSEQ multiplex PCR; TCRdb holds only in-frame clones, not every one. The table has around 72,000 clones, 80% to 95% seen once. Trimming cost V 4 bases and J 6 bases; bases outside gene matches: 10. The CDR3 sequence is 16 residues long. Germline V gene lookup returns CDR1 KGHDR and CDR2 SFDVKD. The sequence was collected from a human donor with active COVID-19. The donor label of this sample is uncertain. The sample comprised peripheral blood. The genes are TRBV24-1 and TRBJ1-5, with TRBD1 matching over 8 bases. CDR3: CATSDPDRGGGQPQHF. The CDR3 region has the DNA TGTGCCACCAGTGACCCCGACAGGGGAGGCGGTCAGCCCCAGCATTTT.